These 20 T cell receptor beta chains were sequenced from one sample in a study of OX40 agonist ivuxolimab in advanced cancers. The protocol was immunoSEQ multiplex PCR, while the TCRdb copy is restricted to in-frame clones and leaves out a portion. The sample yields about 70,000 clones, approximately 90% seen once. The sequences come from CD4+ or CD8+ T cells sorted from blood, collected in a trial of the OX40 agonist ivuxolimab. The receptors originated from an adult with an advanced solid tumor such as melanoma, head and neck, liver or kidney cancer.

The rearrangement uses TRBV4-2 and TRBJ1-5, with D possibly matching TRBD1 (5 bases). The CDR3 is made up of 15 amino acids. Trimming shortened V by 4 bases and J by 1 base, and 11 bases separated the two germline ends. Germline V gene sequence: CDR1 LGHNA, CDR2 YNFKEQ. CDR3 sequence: CASSLGAQSNQPQHF. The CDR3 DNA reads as TGTGCCAGCAGCCTCGGGGCGCAGAGCAATCAGCCCCAGCATTTT.

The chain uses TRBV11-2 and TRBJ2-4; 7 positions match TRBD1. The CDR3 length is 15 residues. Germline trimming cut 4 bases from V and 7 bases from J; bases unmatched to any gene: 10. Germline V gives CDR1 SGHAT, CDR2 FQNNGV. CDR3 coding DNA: TGTGCCAGCAGCTCCTACCGGGACAGAAGGAACATTCAGTACTTC. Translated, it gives CASSSYRDRRNIQYF.

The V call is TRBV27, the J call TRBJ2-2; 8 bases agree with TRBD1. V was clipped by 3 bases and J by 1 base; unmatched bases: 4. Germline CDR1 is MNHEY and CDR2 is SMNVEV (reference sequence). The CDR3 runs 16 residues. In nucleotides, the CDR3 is TGTGCCAGCAGTTTTTACGGGACAGGGAACACCGGGGAGCTGTTTTTT. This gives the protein CASSFYGTGNTGELFF.

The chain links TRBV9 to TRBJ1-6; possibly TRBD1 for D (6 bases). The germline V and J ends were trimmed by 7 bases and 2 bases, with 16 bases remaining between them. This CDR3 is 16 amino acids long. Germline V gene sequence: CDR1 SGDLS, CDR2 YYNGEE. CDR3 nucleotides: TGTGCCAGCGCGAGAGGGGGGGGTACCTATAATTCACCCCTCCACTTT. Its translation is CASARGGGTYNSPLHF.

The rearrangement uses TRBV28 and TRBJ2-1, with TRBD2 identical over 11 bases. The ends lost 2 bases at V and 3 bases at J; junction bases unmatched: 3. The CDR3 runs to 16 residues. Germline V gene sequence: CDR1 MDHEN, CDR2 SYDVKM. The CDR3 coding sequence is TGTGCCAGCAGTTTACTAGCGGGGGGAAGCTACAATGAGCAGTTCTTC. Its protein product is CASSLLAGGSYNEQFF.

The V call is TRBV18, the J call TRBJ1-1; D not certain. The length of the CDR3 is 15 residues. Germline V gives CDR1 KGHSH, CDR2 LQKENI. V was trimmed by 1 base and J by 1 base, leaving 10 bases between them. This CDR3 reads CASSPRKEQNTEAFF. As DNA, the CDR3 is TGTGCCAGCTCACCACGGAAGGAGCAGAACACTGAAGCTTTCTTT.

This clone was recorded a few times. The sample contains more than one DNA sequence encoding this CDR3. This CDR3 is CASSVEGGQPQHF. CDR3 DNA sequence: TGTGCCAGCAGCGTAGAGGGAGGTCAGCCCCAGCATTTT. The V gene is TRBV9, the J gene TRBJ1-5, with no clear D. Trimming took off 0 bases at V and 6 bases at J, with 7 bases between the two ends. Germline CDR1 is SGDLS and CDR2 is YYNGEE. The CDR3 length is 13 residues.

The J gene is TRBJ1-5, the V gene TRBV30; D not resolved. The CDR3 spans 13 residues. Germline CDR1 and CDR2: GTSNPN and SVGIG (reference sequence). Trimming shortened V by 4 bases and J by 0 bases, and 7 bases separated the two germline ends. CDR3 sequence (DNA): TGTGCCTGGACAGGTGCTAGCAATCAGCCCCAGCATTTT. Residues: CAWTGASNQPQHF.

As DNA, the CDR3 is TGTGCCTCCTCGGGGGTTGGGGGGGAATATTCACCCCTCCACTTT. Protein: CASSGVGGEYSPLHF. The genes are TRBV30 and TRBJ1-6, with a tentative D call TRBD1 (5 bases). The CDR3 covers 15 residues. V was trimmed by 7 bases and J by 8 bases, leaving 21 bases between them. Per the germline V gene, CDR1 is GTSNPN and CDR2 is SVGIG (reference sequence).

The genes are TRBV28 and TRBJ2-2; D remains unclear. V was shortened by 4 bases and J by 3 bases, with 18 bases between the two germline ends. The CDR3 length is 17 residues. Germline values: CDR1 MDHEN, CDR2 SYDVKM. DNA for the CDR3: TGTGCCAGCAGTTCCCCCTGGGCCCCCTGGGACACCGGGGAGCTGTTTTTT. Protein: CASSSPWAPWDTGELFF.

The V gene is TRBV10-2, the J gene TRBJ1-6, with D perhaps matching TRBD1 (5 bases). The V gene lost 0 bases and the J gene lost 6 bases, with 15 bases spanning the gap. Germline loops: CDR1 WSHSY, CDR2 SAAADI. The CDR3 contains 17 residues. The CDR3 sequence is CASSESDGGWGNSPLHF. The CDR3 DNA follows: TGCGCCAGCAGTGAGTCAGACGGGGGGTGGGGTAATTCACCCCTCCACTTT.

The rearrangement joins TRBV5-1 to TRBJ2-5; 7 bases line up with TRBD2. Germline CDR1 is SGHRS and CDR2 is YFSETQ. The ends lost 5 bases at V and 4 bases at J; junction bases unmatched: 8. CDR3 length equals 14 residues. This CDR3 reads CASSLTSFAETQYF. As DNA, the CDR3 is TGCGCCAGCAGTTTGACTAGCTTCGCAGAGACCCAGTACTTC.

The CDR3 DNA is TGTGCCAGCAGCTTGGGTCTAGCGGGGGGCCCAGATACGCAGTATTTT. Translating gives CASSLGLAGGPDTQYF. The genes are TRBV5-4 and TRBJ2-3, with 11 bases identical to TRBD2. Germline trimming cut 0 bases from V and 4 bases from J; bases unmatched to any gene: 4. CDR1 and CDR2 (germline): SGHNT, YYREEE (reference sequence). The CDR3 sequence is 16 residues long.

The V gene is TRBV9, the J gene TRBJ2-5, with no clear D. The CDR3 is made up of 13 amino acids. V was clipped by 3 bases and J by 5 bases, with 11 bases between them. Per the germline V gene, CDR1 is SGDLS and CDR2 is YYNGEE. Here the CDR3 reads CASSASPMETQYF. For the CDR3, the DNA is TGTGCCAGCAGCGCTTCCCCTATGGAGACCCAGTACTTC.

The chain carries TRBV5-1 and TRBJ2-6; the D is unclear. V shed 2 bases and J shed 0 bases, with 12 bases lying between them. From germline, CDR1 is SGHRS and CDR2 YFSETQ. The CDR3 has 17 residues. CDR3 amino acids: CASSLGDFLSGANVLTF. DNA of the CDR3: TGCGCCAGCAGCTTAGGTGACTTCCTCTCTGGGGCCAACGTCCTGACTTTC.

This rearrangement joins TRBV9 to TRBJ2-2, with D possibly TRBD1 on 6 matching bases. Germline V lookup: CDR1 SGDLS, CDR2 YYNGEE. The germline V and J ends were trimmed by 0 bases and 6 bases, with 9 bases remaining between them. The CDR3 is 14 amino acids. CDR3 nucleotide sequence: TGTGCCAGCAGCGTAGCCTCAGGGGCCGGGGAGCTGTTTTTT. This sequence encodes CASSVASGAGELFF.

The CDR3 nucleotides read TGCGCCAGCAGCCAAGCCCGAATCGGGGCGGGAGAGACCCAGTACTTC. This sequence encodes CASSQARIGAGETQYF. The chain couples TRBV4-1 to TRBJ2-5; D assignment may be TRBD1 or TRBD2 (5 bases each). V shed 1 base and J shed 4 bases, with 16 bases lying between them. The CDR3 spans 16 residues. Germline loops: CDR1 MGHRA, CDR2 YSYEKL.

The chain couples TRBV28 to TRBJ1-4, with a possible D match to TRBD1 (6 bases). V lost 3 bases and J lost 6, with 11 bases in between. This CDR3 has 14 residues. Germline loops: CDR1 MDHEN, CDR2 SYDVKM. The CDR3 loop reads CASSFSGADEKLFF. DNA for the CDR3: TGTGCCAGCAGTTTTTCGGGGGCGGATGAAAAACTGTTTTTT.

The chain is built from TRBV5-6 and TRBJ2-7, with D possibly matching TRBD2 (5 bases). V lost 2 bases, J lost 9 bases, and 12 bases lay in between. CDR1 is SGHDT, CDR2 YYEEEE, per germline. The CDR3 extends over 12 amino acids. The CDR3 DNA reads TGTGCCAGCAGCTTAGCGGCTACCGGGCAGTACTTC. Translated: CASSLAATGQYF.

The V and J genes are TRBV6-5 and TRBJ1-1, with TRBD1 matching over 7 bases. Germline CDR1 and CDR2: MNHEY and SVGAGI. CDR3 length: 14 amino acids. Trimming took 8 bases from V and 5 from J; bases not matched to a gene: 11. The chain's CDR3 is CASVPRRGLTEAFF. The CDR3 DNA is TGTGCCAGCGTTCCACGGAGGGGGCTGACTGAAGCTTTCTTT.